The source of this T cell receptor (beta chain) is a study of glioma-infiltrating T cells after dendritic cell vaccination. Here immunoSEQ multiplex PCR was the method, and the copy in TCRdb shows in-frame clones only, minus some. This table has roughly 52,000 clones, roughly 85% appearing once. In germline, CDR1 is LNHDA, CDR2 SQIVND (reference sequence). The CDR3 is 14 residues long. Between the trimmed V and J ends, which lost 5 bases and 5 bases, there was a span of 13 bases. Sequencing was performed on blood, taken before dendritic cell vaccination. V is TRBV19 and J is TRBJ2-1, with a possible D match to TRBD2 (5 bases). This clonotype was obtained from a human donor with glioblastoma. CDR3 amino acids: CASSFEGPNNEQFF. CDR3 DNA: TGTGCCAGTAGTTTCGAGGGCCCCAACAATGAGCAGTTCTTC.